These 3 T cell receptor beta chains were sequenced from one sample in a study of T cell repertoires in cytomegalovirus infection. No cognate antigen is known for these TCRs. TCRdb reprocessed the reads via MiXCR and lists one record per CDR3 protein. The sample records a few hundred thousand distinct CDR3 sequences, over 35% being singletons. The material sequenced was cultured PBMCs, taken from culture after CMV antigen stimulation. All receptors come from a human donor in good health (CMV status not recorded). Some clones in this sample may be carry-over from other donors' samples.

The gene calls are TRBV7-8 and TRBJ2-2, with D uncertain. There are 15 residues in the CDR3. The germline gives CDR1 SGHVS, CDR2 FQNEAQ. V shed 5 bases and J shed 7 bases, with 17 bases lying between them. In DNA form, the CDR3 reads TGTGCCAGCAGCCCCCAATCCGGAATAGGCGGGGAGCTGTTTTTT. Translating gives CASSPQSGIGGELFF.

This chain's CDR3 is CSAGSLIGIQYF. CDR3 DNA: TGCAGTGCTGGGAGCTTGATCGGCATTCAGTACTTC. The chain employs TRBV20-1 and TRBJ2-4; D might be TRBD2 (5 bases). This CDR3 spans 12 amino acids. Germline CDR1 is DFQATT and CDR2 is SNEGSKA (reference sequence). V shed 5 bases and J shed 9 bases, with 14 bases lying between them.

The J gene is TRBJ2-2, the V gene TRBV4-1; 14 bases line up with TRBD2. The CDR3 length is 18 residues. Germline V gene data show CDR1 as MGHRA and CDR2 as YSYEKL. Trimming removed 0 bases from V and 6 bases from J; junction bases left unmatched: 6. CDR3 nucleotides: TGCGCCAGCAGCCAAGATTGGTGGACTAGCGGGGGGCCCGGGGAGCTGTTTTTT. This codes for CASSQDWWTSGGPGELFF.